The 5 T cell receptor beta chains in this list originate from one sample, sequenced in a study of shared clonotypes between healthy human individuals. Clones were sequenced by immunoSEQ multiplex PCR, and TCRdb holds only the in-frame ones, with some missing. The sample lists 2 million to 2.5 million clones, 92% occurring once. The source material was naive CD4+ T cells from PBMCs. This sample's subset: CD45RA+ positively selected. These receptors originate from a man aged 18-30 years in good health. Some clones in this sample may be carry-over from other donors' samples.

This clone appeared a single time. V usage is TRBV5-6 and J usage is TRBJ2-7; 7 bases map to TRBD2. V gave up 4 bases and J gave up 2 bases; unmatched junction bases: 0. CDR1 and CDR2 (germline): SGHDT, YYEEEE. This CDR3 has 12 amino acids. The CDR3 spells CASSRGAYEQYF. Written as DNA, the CDR3 is TGTGCCAGCAGCCGGGGGGCCTACGAGCAGTACTTC.

The CDR3 DNA sequence: TGTGCCAGCAGTGAAACGGGCGAGCAGTACTTC. Its protein product is CASSETGEQYF. V gene TRBV2 combines with J gene TRBJ2-7; D is unresolved. V shed 2 bases and J shed 6 bases, with 5 bases lying between them. The germline gives CDR1 SNHLY, CDR2 FYNNEI. The CDR3 spans 11 residues.

The chain employs TRBV5-1 and TRBJ2-7; 8 nucleotides align to TRBD1. Germline assignment: CDR1 SGHRS and CDR2 YFSETQ. This CDR3 comprises 12 residues. The V and J ends lost 8 bases and 5 bases, in that order; junction bases with no gene match: 6. The CDR3 bases are TGCGCCAGTTACGACAGGGGCGACGAGCAGTACTTC. Amino acids: CASYDRGDEQYF.

The chain employs TRBV19 and TRBJ2-7, with unresolved D. This CDR3 has 11 residues. Germline V CDR1 and CDR2: LNHDA, SQIVND (reference sequence). V was cut by 7 bases and J by 1 base, with 5 bases left in between. The CDR3 spells CASTLSYEQYF. The DNA for the CDR3 is TGTGCCAGTACACTTTCCTACGAGCAGTACTTC.

This chain links TRBV5-5 with TRBJ1-5, with 7 bases fitting TRBD1. Trimming took 2 bases from V and 5 from J; bases not matched to a gene: 4. The CDR3 is 14 residues long. The germline gives CDR1 SGHKS, CDR2 YYEKEE (reference sequence). DNA of the CDR3: TGTGCCAGCAGCTTCGGACAGGTTTATCAGCCCCAGCATTTT. The encoded protein is CASSFGQVYQPQHF. The full variable domain, its missing parts supplied by reference TRBV5-5 and TRBJ1-5, is DAGVTQSPTHLIKTRGQQVTLRCSPISGHKSVSWYQQVLGQGPQFIFQYYEKEERGRGNFPDRFSARQFPNYSSELNVNALLLGDSALYLCASSFGQVYQPQHFGDGTRLSIL.